These 7 T cell receptor beta chains were all obtained from the same sample, sequenced in a study of vaccination effects on CD4 cells after COVID-19. No antigen is known for these receptors. Researchers isolated CD4+ T cells once approximately 10 days of culture had elapsed. Clones were read by immunoSEQ multiplex PCR, and TCRdb kept only the in-frame ones, dropping some. The sample holds 70,000 or so clones; 77% are singletons and the top ten take about 1.9%. The sample consisted of CD4+ T cells from PBMCs cultured without peptide, taken before COVID-19 vaccination. The receptors come from a human donor who received a COVID-19 vaccine.

The chain is built from TRBV19 and TRBJ1-1; possibly TRBD1 for D (6 bases). The CDR3 covers 14 residues. Germline CDR1 is LNHDA and CDR2 is SQIVND (reference sequence). V was pared by 5 bases and J by 4 bases, with 14 bases between. CDR3 region: CASSQPGAGTEAFF. The DNA for the CDR3 is TGTGCCAGTAGTCAACCGGGGGCGGGCACTGAAGCTTTCTTT.

This clone was observed once. This chain joins TRBV2 and TRBJ2-2; D is undetermined. CDR1 and CDR2 from the germline V gene are SNHLY and FYNNEI. The CDR3 totals 14 residues. The V gene lost 4 bases and the J gene lost 8 bases, with 14 bases spanning the gap. CDR3 loop: CASSGSMYFGELFF. For the CDR3, the DNA is TGTGCCAGCAGTGGGTCAATGTATTTTGGGGAGCTGTTTTTT.

This clone occurred a few times. The rearrangement joins TRBV14 to TRBJ2-1; D not resolved. Germline V gives CDR1 SGHDN, CDR2 FVKESK. The V end lost 0 bases, the J end lost 3 bases, and 3 bases lay between the germline ends. This CDR3 region has 13 residues. The CDR3 protein is CASSQDYYNEQFF. The CDR3 DNA follows: TGTGCCAGCAGCCAAGACTACTACAATGAGCAGTTCTTC.

The chain combines TRBV5-1 with TRBJ1-2; no firm D call. V was clipped by 0 bases and J by 11 bases, with 11 bases between them. Per germline, CDR1 SGHRS and CDR2 YFSETQ. CDR3 size: 12 residues. CDR3 loop: CASSLDLVGYTF. The CDR3 nucleotides are TGCGCCAGCAGCTTGGATCTCGTGGGATACACCTTC.

The V gene is TRBV5-1, the J gene TRBJ2-5, with D tentatively TRBD1 (6 bases). The CDR3 has 16 amino acids. Trimming took off 5 bases at V and 5 bases at J, with 22 bases between the two ends. Per germline, CDR1 SGHRS and CDR2 YFSETQ. The CDR3: CASRPTGLEGSETQYF. Here the CDR3 DNA reads TGCGCCAGCAGACCAACAGGGCTAGAAGGTTCGGAGACCCAGTACTTC.

This chain connects TRBV11-2 to TRBJ1-4; D perhaps matches TRBD1 (6 bases). V shed 1 base and J shed 7 bases, with 13 bases lying between them. This CDR3 contains 15 residues. CDR1 SGHAT and CDR2 FQNNGV come from the germline V gene. As DNA, the CDR3 is TGTGCCAGCAGCTTAGCTAGGGGGACGGGTGAAAAACTGTTTTTT. This codes for CASSLARGTGEKLFF.

The gene calls are TRBV29-1 and TRBJ1-2; D is ambiguous. There are 12 residues in the CDR3. V lost 4 bases and J 0 bases, leaving 6 bases between the germline ends. Germline V gives CDR1 SQVTM, CDR2 ANQGSEA. The CDR3 region is CSVVSSNYGYTF. The DNA for the CDR3 is TGCAGCGTTGTGTCCTCTAACTATGGCTACACCTTC. Full variable domain (missing parts from reference TRBV29-1 and TRBJ1-2): SAVISQKPSRDICQRGTSLTIQCQVDSQVTMMFWYRQQPGQSLTLIATANQGSEATYESGFVIDKFPISRPNLTFSTLTVSNMSPEDSSIYLCSVVSSNYGYTFGSGTRLTVV.